Following are 19 T cell receptor beta chains from one sample sequenced in a study of T cell responses to AZD1222 COVID-19 vaccine. The data were produced by immunoSEQ multiplex PCR, yet TCRdb's version contains in-frame clones alone and is incomplete. The sample yields 200,000 or so clones, approximately 93% seen once. Sample: peripheral blood, taken 28 days after the second AZD1222 dose. The receptors were gathered from an adult who received the AZD1222 COVID-19 vaccine.

The chain uses TRBV28 and TRBJ1-5, with a tentative D call TRBD1 (5 bases). CDR3 size: 12 residues. Germline loops: CDR1 MDHEN, CDR2 SYDVKM. V was shortened by 6 bases and J by 13 bases, with 16 bases between the two germline ends. The CDR3 is CASSRERMDQHF. Here the CDR3 DNA reads TGTGCCAGCAGCAGGGAAAGGATGGATCAGCATTTT.

V gene TRBV3-1 (or the pseudogene TRBV3-2) combines with J gene TRBJ1-3; D unresolved. The germline V gene encodes CDR1 LGHDT and CDR2 YNNKEL (reference sequence). Trimming took 2 bases from V and 2 from J, leaving 10 bases between them. This CDR3 is 15 amino acids long. CDR3 region: CASSQMDRTGNTIYF. As DNA, the CDR3 is TGTGCCAGCAGCCAAATGGACCGGACTGGAAACACCATATATTTT.

This clone was counted once. This chain connects TRBV7-3 to TRBJ2-5; 9 nucleotides agree with TRBD2. Germline CDR1 SGHTA, CDR2 FQGTGA. This CDR3 region has 16 residues. J gave up 4 bases and V 8 bases, and 14 bases lay outside the gene matches. Here the CDR3 reads CASSPGRAGGRETQYF. CDR3 coding DNA: TGTGCCAGCTCCCCAGGGCGTGCGGGGGGGCGAGAGACCCAGTACTTC.

The genes are TRBV19 and TRBJ1-5, with 10 bases aligning to TRBD1. The CDR3 contains 16 residues. V shed 2 bases, J shed 6 bases, and the junction held 7 bases outside the gene matches. Germline CDR1 LNHDA, CDR2 SQIVND (reference sequence). The CDR3 DNA sequence: TGTGCCAGTAGTATATCCCCGGGACAGGGGTTTCAGCCCCAGCATTTT. Protein product: CASSISPGQGFQPQHF.

The J gene is TRBJ2-7, the V gene TRBV28, with a possible D match to TRBD1 (6 bases). The V gene lost 6 bases and the J gene lost 1 base, with 13 bases spanning the gap. There are 14 residues in the CDR3. CDR1 MDHEN and CDR2 SYDVKM come from the germline V gene. The CDR3 sequence is CASRPGTPSYEQYF. The CDR3 DNA is TGTGCCAGCAGACCCGGGACACCTTCCTACGAGCAGTACTTC.

This chain connects TRBV27 to TRBJ1-4; D unclear. Germline CDR1 reads MNHEY; CDR2 reads SMNVEV (reference sequence). The CDR3 spans 13 residues. The germline V and J ends were trimmed by 3 bases and 5 bases, with 7 bases remaining between them. The CDR3 loop is CASSFKINEKLFF. In nucleotides, the CDR3 is TGTGCCAGCAGTTTCAAGATAAATGAAAAACTGTTTTTT.

This sequence joins TRBV30 and TRBJ1-1, with a possible D match to TRBD1 (5 bases). This CDR3 has 15 amino acids. Trimming cost V 7 bases and J 0 bases, with 18 bases left between them. From germline, CDR1 is GTSNPN and CDR2 SVGIG (reference sequence). The DNA for the CDR3 is TGTGCCTTGGGGGGAATAAACGGCATGAACACTGAAGCTTTCTTT. Its protein is CALGGINGMNTEAFF. The full variable domain, completed using reference TRBV30 and TRBJ1-1, is SQTIHQWPATLVQPVGSPLSLECTVEGTSNPNLYWYRQAAGRGLQLLFYSVGIGQISSEVPQNLSASRPQDRQFILSSKKLLLSDSGFYLCALGGINGMNTEAFFGQGTRLTVV.

This chain uses TRBV2 with TRBJ1-1, with a weak D call TRBD1 (6 bases). The germline V gene has CDR1 SNHLY and CDR2 FYNNEI. V was cut by 7 bases and J by 0 bases, with 9 bases left in between. This CDR3 spans 13 amino acids. In DNA form, the CDR3 reads TGTGCCAGCAAGGGGGAGATGAACACTGAAGCTTTCTTT. Protein product: CASKGEMNTEAFF.

V and J are TRBV9 and TRBJ1-6; possible D gene TRBD1, 6 bases. From germline, CDR1 is SGDLS and CDR2 YYNGEE. V shed 6 bases and J shed 10 bases, with 20 bases lying between them. The CDR3 extends over 15 amino acids. The CDR3 region is CASTPRGGFGSPLHF. DNA for the CDR3: TGTGCCAGCACACCTAGGGGGGGATTCGGGTCACCCCTCCACTTT. The variable domain in full, completed from reference TRBV9 and TRBJ1-6, reads DSGVTQTPKHLITATGQRVTLRCSPRSGDLSVYWYQQSLDQGLQFLIQYYNGEERAKGNILERFSAQQFPDLHSELNLSSLELGDSALYFCASTPRGGFGSPLHFGNGTRLTVT.

CDR3 sequence (DNA): TGTGCCAGCAGCTACAACAGGGGAGAAGCTTTCTTT. Its protein product is CASSYNRGEAFF. The chain has TRBV11-3 and TRBJ1-1, with 7 bases matching TRBD1. Germline assignment: CDR1 SGHNT and CDR2 YENEEA. J lost 8 bases, V lost 4 bases, and 4 bases had no gene match. This CDR3 is 12 amino acids long.

The chain employs TRBV19 and TRBJ2-3, with 8 bases identical to TRBD1. The germline gives CDR1 LNHDA, CDR2 SQIVND (reference sequence). Germline trimming cut 1 base from V and 0 bases from J; bases unmatched to any gene: 3. This CDR3 is built from 16 residues. The DNA for the CDR3 is TGTGCCAGTAGTATAGGAGGGACAGGAAGCACAGATACGCAGTATTTT. Translation: CASSIGGTGSTDTQYF.

This chain uses TRBV30 with TRBJ1-5; no firm D call. V was pared by 0 bases and J by 0 bases, with 9 bases between. The CDR3 runs 15 residues. CDR1 is GTSNPN and CDR2 is SVGIG in the germline V gene (reference sequence). CDR3 amino acids: CAWSVGVSSNQPQHF. DNA of the CDR3: TGTGCCTGGAGTGTAGGTGTAAGTAGCAATCAGCCCCAGCATTTT.

The sample holds many counts of this clone. The gene calls are TRBV28 and TRBJ1-3; D may be TRBD1 (5 bases). Per the germline V gene, CDR1 is MDHEN and CDR2 is SYDVKM. There are 12 residues in the CDR3. V lost 3 bases, J lost 9 bases, and 9 bases lay in between. CDR3 nucleotide sequence: TGTGCCAGCAGTTTTGGGGGGAGCACCATATATTTT. Protein: CASSFGGSTIYF.

The chain employs TRBV4-1 and TRBJ2-3; D call uncertain. Germline V lookup: CDR1 MGHRA, CDR2 YSYEKL. This CDR3 comprises 17 residues. Between the trimmed V and J ends, which lost 0 bases and 0 bases, there was a span of 13 bases. CDR3 coding DNA: TGCGCCAGCAGCCAAGATCGAATCCATCCTAGCACAGATACGCAGTATTTT. This encodes CASSQDRIHPSTDTQYF.

The rearrangement uses TRBV3-1 (or the pseudogene TRBV3-2) and TRBJ2-2; D gene unclear. With 0 bases removed from V and 4 bases from J, the gap between germline ends came to 9 bases. Germline assignment: CDR1 LGHDT and CDR2 YNNKEL (reference sequence). The CDR3 covers 15 residues. This CDR3 is CASSQEYRSTGELFF. CDR3 DNA sequence: TGTGCCAGCAGCCAAGAGTACAGAAGCACCGGGGAGCTGTTTTTT.

The V call is TRBV9, the J call TRBJ1-1; D perhaps matches TRBD1 (6 bases). Germline loops: CDR1 SGDLS, CDR2 YYNGEE. The CDR3 is 15 amino acids. With 4 bases removed from V and 0 bases from J, the gap between germline ends came to 13 bases. The CDR3 sequence is CASSPPGQMNTEAFF. CDR3 in DNA: TGTGCCAGCAGCCCCCCAGGACAGATGAACACTGAAGCTTTCTTT.

The chain couples TRBV20-1 to TRBJ1-4; tentatively, D is TRBD1 (5 bases). V was shortened by 3 bases and J by 10 bases, with 9 bases between the two germline ends. CDR1 and CDR2 from the germline V gene are DFQATT and SNEGSKA (reference sequence). The CDR3 totals 11 residues. CDR3 amino acids: CSASREGKLFF. DNA for the CDR3: TGCAGTGCTAGCAGGGAGGGAAAACTGTTTTTT.

The J gene is TRBJ1-2, the V gene TRBV9; 9 nucleotides align to TRBD1. The trim removed 4 bases at V and 7 bases at J, leaving 11 bases unmatched. Germline-derived CDR1 and CDR2 are SGDLS and YYNGEE. CDR3 length: 15 residues. In DNA form, the CDR3 reads TGTGCCAGCAGCCTTCGTACAGGGGGCGTTAGTGGCTACACCTTC. This encodes CASSLRTGGVSGYTF.

The rearrangement uses TRBV4-1 and TRBJ1-1, with 7 nucleotides matching TRBD1. The CDR3 consists of 15 residues. With V trimmed by 4 bases and J by 0 bases, 5 bases remained unmatched. The germline gives CDR1 MGHRA, CDR2 YSYEKL. This CDR3 is CASSLLQGMNTEAFF. The CDR3 DNA is TGCGCCAGCAGCCTACTACAGGGGATGAACACTGAAGCTTTCTTT.